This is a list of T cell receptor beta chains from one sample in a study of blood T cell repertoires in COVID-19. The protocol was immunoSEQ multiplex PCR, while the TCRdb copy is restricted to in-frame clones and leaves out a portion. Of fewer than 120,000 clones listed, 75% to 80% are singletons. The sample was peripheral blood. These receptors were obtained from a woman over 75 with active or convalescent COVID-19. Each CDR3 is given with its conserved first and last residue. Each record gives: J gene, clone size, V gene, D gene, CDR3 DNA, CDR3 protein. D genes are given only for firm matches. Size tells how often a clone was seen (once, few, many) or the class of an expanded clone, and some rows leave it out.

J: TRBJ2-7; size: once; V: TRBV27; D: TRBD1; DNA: TGTGCCAGCAGTCGTCTAGGGGGCGGGTACGAGCAGTACTTC; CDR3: CASSRLGGGYEQYF
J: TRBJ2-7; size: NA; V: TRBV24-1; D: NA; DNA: TGTGCCACCGGGTTACGCCTTAGACAGGAGATCTACGAGCAGTACTTC; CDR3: CATGLRLRQEIYEQYF
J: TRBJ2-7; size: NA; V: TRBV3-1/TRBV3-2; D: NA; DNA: TGTGCCAGCAGCCATACGGGGAATCAGCAGTACTTC; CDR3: CASSHTGNQQYF
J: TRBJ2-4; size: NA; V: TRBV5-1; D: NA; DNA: TGCGCCAGCAGCTTAGGGACTCAGCTAGCCAAAAACATTCAGTACTTC; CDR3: CASSLGTQLAKNIQYF
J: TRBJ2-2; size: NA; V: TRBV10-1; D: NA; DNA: TGCGCCAGCAGCCCGGGACAAAACACCGGGGAGCTGTTTTTT; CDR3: CASSPGQNTGELFF
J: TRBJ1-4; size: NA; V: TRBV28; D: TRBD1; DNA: TGTGCCACCCAAAGGGGGCGGGTGAATGAAAAACTGTTTTTT; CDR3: CATQRGRVNEKLFF
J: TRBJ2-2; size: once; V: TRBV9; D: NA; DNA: TGTGCCAGCAGCGTACGGGGTAGGGACACCGGGGAGCTGTTTTTT; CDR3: CASSVRGRDTGELFF
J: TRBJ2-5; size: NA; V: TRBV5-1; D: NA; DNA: TGCGCCAGCAGCTTGGCCCCCTTAGAGACCCAGTACTTC; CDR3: CASSLAPLETQYF
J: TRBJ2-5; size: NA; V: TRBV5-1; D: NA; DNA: TGCGCCAGCAGCGAACAGGGACGGGAGACCCAGTACTTC; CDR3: CASSEQGRETQYF
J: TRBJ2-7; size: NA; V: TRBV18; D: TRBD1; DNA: TGTGCCAGCTCACCGACAGGGTTCTACGAGCAGTACTTC; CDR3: CASSPTGFYEQYF
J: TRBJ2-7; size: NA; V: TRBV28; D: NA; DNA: TGTGCCAGCAGGCTGACAGGGAGGTGGGACGAGCAGTACTTC; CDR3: CASRLTGRWDEQYF
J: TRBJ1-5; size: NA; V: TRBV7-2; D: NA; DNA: TGTGCCAGCAGCTTAGGGTGGGGGGGCGACAATCAGCCCCAGCATTTT; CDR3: CASSLGWGGDNQPQHF
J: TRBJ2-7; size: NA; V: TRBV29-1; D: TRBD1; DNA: TGCAGCGTTGCCAGGGACAGCGCCTACGAGCAGTACTTC; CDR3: CSVARDSAYEQYF
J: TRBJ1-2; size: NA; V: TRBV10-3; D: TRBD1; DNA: TGTGCCATCAGCGGGACAGGGGGAGACTATGGCTACACCTTC; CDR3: CAISGTGGDYGYTF
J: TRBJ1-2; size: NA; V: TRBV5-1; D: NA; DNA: TGCGCCAGCAGCCCGGGCCAGGGACTTGATGGCTACACCTTC; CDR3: CASSPGQGLDGYTF
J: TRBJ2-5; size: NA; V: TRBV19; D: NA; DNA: TGTGCCAGTAGTATAGTAGGGAACTCAGGGGAGACCCAGTACTTC; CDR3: CASSIVGNSGETQYF
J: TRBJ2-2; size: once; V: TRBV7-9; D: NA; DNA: TGTGCCAGCAGGGGCGCCGGGGAGCTGTTTTTT; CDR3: CASRGAGELFF
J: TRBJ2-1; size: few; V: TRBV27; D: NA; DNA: TGTGCCAGCAGTCCCAAGGGCTTAGCGCCCAGCTCCTACAATGAGCAGTTCTTC; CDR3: CASSPKGLAPSSYNEQFF
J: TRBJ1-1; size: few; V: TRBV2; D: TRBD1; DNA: TGTGCCAGCAGTGACGAGGGGGCGAATACTGAAGCTTTCTTT; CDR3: CASSDEGANTEAFF
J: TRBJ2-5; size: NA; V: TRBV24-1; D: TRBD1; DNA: TGTGCCACCAGTGATCCACGGACAGGCCAATACCAAGAGACCCAGTACTTC; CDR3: CATSDPRTGQYQETQYF
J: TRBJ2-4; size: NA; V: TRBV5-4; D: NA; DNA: TGTGCCAGCAGCTTGATTCAGAGGAAAAACATTCAGTACTTC; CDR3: CASSLIQRKNIQYF
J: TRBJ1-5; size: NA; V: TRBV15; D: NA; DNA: TGTGCCACCAGCAGAGATTCAGGGTATAATCAGCCCCAGCATTTT; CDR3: CATSRDSGYNQPQHF
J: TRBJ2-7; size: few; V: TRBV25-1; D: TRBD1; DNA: TGTGCCAGCAGTACCGGGACAGGGGGCTACGAGCAGTACTTC; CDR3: CASSTGTGGYEQYF
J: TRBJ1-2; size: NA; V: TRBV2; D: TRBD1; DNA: TGTGCCAGCAAGCTGACAGGGACCTATGGCTACACCTTC; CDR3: CASKLTGTYGYTF
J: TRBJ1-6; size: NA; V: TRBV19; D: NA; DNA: TGTGCCAGTGCAGGTTTACCCCTGGATTCACCCCTCCACTTT; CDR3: CASAGLPLDSPLHF
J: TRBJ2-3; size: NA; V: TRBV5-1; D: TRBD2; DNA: TGCGCCAGCAGCTTCGGACTAGCGGGAGGGTACACAGATACGCAGTATTTT; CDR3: CASSFGLAGGYTDTQYF
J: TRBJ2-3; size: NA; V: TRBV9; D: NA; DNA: TGTGCCAGCAGCGCCATGGCCGCAGATACGCAGTATTTT; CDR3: CASSAMAADTQYF
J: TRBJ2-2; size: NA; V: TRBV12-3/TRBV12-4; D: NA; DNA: TGTGCCAGCAGCACAAGGGGAAGGCGGGAGCTGTTTTTT; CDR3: CASSTRGRRELFF
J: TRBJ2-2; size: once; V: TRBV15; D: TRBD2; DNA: TGTGCCACCAGCAGAGAGAACCCCCGGGCGGGAGTAAACACCGGGGAGCTGTTTTTT; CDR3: CATSRENPRAGVNTGELFF
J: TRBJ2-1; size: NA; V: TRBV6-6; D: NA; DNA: TGTGCCAGCAGCCCCCCAGGTACCTCCTACAATGAGCAGTTCTTC; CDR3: CASSPPGTSYNEQFF
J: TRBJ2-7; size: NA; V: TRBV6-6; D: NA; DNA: TGTGCCGTTTCCCCAGGGTACGAGCAGTACTTC; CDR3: CAVSPGYEQYF
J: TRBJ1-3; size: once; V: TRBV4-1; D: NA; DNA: TGCGCCAGCAGCCGTGGACATCTCTCTGGAAACACCATATATTTT; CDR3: CASSRGHLSGNTIYF
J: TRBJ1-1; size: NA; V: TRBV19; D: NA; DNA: TGTGCCAGTAGTAGCCGCCCGGGGAGAAACACTGAAGCTTTCTTT; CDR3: CASSSRPGRNTEAFF